Below are 4 T cell receptor beta chains sequenced from a single sample in a study of response to subunit inactivated influenza vaccine. MiXCR, run by TCRdb on the RT-PCR reads, gives a single entry per CDR3 protein. Of 550,000 to 650,000 distinct CDR3 sequences in the sample, 12% are singletons; the top ten hold roughly a tenth. The source material was PBMCs from blood, sampled on the day of vaccination. The receptors originated from a man aged 50 to 59 who received an inactivated influenza vaccine.

This clonotype was seen a few times. The V gene is TRBV7-9, the J gene TRBJ2-5; unclear D gene. This CDR3 comprises 14 residues. The germline CDR1 and CDR2 sequences are SEHNR and FQNEAQ (reference sequence). The ends were cut back, 2 bases at V and 5 bases at J, with 12 bases in the middle. Here the CDR3 DNA reads TGTGCCAGCAGCTTAAACCGCGGATCGGAGACCCAGTACTTC. Protein sequence: CASSLNRGSETQYF. The whole variable domain, filled in from reference TRBV7-9 and TRBJ2-5, reads DTGVSQNPRHKITKRGQNVTFRCDPISEHNRLYWYRQTLGQGPEFLTYFQNEAQLEKSRLLSDRFSAERPKGSFSTLEIQRTEQGDSAMYLCASSLNRGSETQYFGPGTRLLVL.

The chain recombines TRBV5-6 with TRBJ2-2; D is unclear. The V end was cut by 3 bases, the J end by 4 bases, with 16 bases between. Germline V gives CDR1 SGHDT, CDR2 YYEEEE. CDR3 length equals 16 residues. CDR3: CASSYLVAEITGELFF. The CDR3 coding sequence is TGTGCCAGCAGCTACCTCGTGGCCGAGATCACCGGGGAGCTGTTTTTT.

This clonotype was recorded at least ten times. The chain recombines TRBV2 with TRBJ2-5; no definite D call. Trimming pared 1 base from V and 3 bases from J, leaving 3 bases between. Germline V gene data show CDR1 as SNHLY and CDR2 as FYNNEI. This CDR3 has 12 residues. The CDR3 DNA follows: TGTGCCAGCAGTGAAGTAGAAGAGACCCAGTACTTC. It is translated as CASSEVEETQYF.

The rearrangement links TRBV15 to TRBJ1-6, with 9 nucleotides matching TRBD1. Unmatched junction bases numbered 9, after V lost 8 bases and J lost 10 bases. CDR1 and CDR2 from the germline V gene are LNHNV and YYDKDF (reference sequence). This CDR3 is built from 14 residues. The CDR3 DNA reads TGTGCCACCCGACAGGGGGGGTTAGACTCACCCCTCCACTTT. Translation gives CATRQGGLDSPLHF.